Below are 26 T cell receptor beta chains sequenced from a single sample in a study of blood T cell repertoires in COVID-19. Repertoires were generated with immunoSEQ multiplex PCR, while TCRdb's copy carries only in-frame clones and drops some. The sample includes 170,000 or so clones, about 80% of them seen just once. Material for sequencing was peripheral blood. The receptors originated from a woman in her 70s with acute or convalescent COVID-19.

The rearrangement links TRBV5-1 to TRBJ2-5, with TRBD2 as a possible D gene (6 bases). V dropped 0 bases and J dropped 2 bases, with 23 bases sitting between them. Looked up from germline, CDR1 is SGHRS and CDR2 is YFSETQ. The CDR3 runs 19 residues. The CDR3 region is CASSLGSWGEDLKQETQYF. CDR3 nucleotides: TGCGCCAGCAGCTTGGGAAGTTGGGGGGAGGATCTCAAACAAGAGACCCAGTACTTC.

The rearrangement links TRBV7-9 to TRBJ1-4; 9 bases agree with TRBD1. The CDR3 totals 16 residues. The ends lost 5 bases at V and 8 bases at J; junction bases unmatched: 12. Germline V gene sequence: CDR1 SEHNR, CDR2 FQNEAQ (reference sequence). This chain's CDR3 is CASSPPVDRGGEKLFF. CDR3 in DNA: TGTGCCAGCAGCCCTCCAGTGGACAGGGGAGGAGAAAAACTGTTTTTT.

CDR3 residues: CASKGTSGGPDTQYF. The CDR3 bases are TGCGCCAGCAAAGGGACTAGCGGAGGCCCAGATACGCAGTATTTT. This rearrangement joins TRBV10-1 to TRBJ2-3, with TRBD2 matching 11 bases. Germline V gene lookup returns CDR1 WNHNN and CDR2 SYGVQD (reference sequence). The CDR3 is made up of 15 amino acids. The ends lost 7 bases at V and 4 bases at J; junction bases unmatched: 7.

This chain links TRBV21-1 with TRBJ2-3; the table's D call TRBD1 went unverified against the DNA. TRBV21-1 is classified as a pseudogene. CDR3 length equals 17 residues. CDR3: CASSKFTTGGAHNTQYF. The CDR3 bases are TGTGCCAGCAGCAAATTCACGACAGGGGGGGCCCACAATACGCAGTATTTT.

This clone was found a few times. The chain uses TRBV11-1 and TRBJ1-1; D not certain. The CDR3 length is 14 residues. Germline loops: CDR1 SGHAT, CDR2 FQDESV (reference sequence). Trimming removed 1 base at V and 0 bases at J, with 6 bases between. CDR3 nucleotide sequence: TGTGCCAGCAGCTTAGGGGCAGTGAACACTGAAGCTTTCTTT. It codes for CASSLGAVNTEAFF. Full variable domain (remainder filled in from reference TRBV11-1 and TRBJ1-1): EAEVAQSPRYKITEKSQAVAFWCDPISGHATLYWYRQILGQGPELLVQFQDESVVDDSQLPKDRFSAERLKGVDSTLKIQPAELGDSAMYLCASSLGAVNTEAFFGQGTRLTVV.

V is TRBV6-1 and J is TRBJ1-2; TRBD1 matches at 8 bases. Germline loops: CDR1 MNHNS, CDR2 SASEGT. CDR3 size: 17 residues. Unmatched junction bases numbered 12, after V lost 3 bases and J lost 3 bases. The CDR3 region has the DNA TGTGCCAGCAGTGATAAGGACAGGGAAGCTAGAGACTATGGCTACACCTTC. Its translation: CASSDKDREARDYGYTF.

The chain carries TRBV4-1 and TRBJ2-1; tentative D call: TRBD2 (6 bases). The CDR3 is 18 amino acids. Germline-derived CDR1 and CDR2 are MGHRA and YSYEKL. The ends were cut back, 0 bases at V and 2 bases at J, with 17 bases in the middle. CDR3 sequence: CASSQDPASAVPYNEQFF. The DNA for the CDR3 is TGCGCCAGCAGCCAAGACCCGGCTAGCGCGGTCCCCTACAATGAGCAGTTCTTC.

CDR3 protein: CSVIQMNTEAFF. CDR3 DNA: TGCAGCGTTATACAGATGAACACTGAAGCTTTCTTT. The V and J genes are TRBV29-1 and TRBJ1-1; D unclear. The CDR3 sequence is 12 residues long. Trimming stripped 5 bases from V and 0 bases from J, with 7 bases between. Germline V lookup: CDR1 SQVTM, CDR2 ANQGSEA.

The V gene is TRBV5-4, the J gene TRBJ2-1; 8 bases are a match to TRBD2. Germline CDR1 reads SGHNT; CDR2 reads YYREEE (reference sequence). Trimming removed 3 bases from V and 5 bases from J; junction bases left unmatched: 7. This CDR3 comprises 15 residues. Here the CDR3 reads CASSYEREWNNEQFF. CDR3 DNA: TGTGCCAGCAGCTACGAGCGGGAGTGGAACAATGAGCAGTTCTTC.

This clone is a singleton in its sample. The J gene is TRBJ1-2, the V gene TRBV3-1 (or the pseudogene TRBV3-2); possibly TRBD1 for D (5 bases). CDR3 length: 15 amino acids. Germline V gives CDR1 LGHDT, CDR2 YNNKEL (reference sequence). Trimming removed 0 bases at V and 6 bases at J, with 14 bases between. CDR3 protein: CASSQEARGGNGYTF. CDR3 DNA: TGTGCCAGCAGCCAAGAAGCCCGGGGGGGGAATGGCTACACCTTC.

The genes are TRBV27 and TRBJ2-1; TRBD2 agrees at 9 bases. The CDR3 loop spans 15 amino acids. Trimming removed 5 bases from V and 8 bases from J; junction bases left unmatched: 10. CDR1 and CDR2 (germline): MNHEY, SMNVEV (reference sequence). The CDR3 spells CASSTSGRFLDEQFF. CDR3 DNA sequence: TGTGCCAGCAGTACCAGCGGGAGGTTCTTAGATGAGCAGTTCTTC.

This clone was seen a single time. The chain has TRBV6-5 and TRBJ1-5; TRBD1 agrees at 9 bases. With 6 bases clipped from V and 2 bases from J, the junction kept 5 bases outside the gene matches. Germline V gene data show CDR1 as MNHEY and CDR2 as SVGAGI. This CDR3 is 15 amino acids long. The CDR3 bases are TGTGCCAGCAGCATGGACAGGGGAGGCAATCAGCCCCAGCATTTT. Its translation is CASSMDRGGNQPQHF.

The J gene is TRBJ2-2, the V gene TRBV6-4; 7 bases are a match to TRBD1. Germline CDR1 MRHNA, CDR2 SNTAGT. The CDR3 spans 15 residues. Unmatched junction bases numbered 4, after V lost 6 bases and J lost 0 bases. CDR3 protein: CASRGGRANTGELFF. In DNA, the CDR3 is TGTGCCAGCAGAGGGGGCAGGGCGAACACCGGGGAGCTGTTTTTT.

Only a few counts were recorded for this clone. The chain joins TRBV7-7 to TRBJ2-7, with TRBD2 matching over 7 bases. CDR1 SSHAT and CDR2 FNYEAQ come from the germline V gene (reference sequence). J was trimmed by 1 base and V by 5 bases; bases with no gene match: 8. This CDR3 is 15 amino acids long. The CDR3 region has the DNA TGTGCCAGCAGCCTTTCGAGCGGGATGTCCTACGAGCAGTACTTC. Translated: CASSLSSGMSYEQYF.

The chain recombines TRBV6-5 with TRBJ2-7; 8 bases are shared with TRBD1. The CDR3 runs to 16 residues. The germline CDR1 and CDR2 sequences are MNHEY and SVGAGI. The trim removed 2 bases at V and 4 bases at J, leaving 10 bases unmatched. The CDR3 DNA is TGTGCCAGCAGTTACGCCCTGTCCGGGACAGGTTACGAGCAGTACTTC. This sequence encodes CASSYALSGTGYEQYF.

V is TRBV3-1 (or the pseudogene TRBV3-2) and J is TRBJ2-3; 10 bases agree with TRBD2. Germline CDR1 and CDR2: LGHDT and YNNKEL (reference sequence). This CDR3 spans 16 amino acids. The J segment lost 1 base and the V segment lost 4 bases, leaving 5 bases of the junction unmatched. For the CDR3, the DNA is TGTGCCAGCAGCCCCGGGGGGACTAGCGGCACAGATACGCAGTATTTT. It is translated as CASSPGGTSGTDTQYF.

The CDR3 DNA follows: TGTGCCAGCTCACCAACGCGGACAGGGGGGACCCCTGCATCTGCTGAAGCTTTCTTT. This gives the protein CASSPTRTGGTPASAEAFF. This sequence joins TRBV18 and TRBJ1-1; TRBD1 matches 10 bases. The J segment lost 6 bases and the V segment lost 2 bases, leaving 18 bases of the junction unmatched. The CDR3 is made up of 19 amino acids. CDR1 KGHSH and CDR2 LQKENI come from the germline V gene.

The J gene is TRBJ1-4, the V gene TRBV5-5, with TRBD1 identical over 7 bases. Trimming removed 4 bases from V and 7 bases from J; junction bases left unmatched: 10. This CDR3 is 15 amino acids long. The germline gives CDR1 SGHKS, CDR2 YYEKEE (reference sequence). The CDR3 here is CASSPRTGDGEKLFF. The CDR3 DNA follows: TGTGCCAGCAGCCCAAGAACAGGGGACGGTGAAAAACTGTTTTTT. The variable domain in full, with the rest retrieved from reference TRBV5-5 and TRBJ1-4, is DAGVTQSPTHLIKTRGQQVTLRCSPISGHKSVSWYQQVLGQGPQFIFQYYEKEERGRGNFPDRFSARQFPNYSSELNVNALLLGDSALYLCASSPRTGDGEKLFFGSGTQLSVL.

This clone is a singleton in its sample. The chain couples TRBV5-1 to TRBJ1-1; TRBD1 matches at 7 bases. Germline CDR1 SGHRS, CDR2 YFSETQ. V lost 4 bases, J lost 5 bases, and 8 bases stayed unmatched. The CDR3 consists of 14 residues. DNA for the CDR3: TGCGCCAGCAGCGGTACAGGGGTCGGAACTGAAGCTTTCTTT. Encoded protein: CASSGTGVGTEAFF.

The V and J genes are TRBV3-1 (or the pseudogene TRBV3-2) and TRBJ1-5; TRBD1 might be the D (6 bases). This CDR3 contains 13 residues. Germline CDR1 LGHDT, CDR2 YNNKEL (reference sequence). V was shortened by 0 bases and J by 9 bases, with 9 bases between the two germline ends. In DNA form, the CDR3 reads TGTGCCAGCAGCCAAGATGGGGGCGGGCCCCAGCATTTT. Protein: CASSQDGGGPQHF.

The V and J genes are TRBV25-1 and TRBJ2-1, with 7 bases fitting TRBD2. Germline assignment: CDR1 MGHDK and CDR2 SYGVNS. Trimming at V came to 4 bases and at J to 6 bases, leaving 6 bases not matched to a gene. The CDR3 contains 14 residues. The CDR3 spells CASSVGGSRNEQFF. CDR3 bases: TGTGCCAGCAGTGTGGGCGGGAGTCGCAATGAGCAGTTCTTC.

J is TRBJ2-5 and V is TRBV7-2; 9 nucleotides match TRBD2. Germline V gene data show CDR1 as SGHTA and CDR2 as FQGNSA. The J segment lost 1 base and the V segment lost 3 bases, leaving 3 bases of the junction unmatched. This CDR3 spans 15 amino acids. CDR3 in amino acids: CASSFGGRAQETQYF. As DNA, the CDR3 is TGTGCCAGCAGCTTCGGCGGGAGGGCCCAAGAGACCCAGTACTTC.

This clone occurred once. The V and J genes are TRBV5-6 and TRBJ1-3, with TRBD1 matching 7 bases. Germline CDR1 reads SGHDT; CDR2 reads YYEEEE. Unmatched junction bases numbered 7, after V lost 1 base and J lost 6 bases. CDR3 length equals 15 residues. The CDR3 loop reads CASSLSRQGINTIYF. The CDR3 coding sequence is TGTGCCAGCAGCTTGTCCCGACAGGGTATAAACACCATATATTTT.

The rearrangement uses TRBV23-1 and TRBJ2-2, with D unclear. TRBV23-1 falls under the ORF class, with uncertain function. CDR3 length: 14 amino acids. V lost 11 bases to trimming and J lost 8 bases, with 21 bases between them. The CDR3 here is CAYVKRVRVGELFF. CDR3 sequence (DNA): TGCGCCTATGTGAAACGGGTTCGCGTAGGGGAGCTGTTTTTT.

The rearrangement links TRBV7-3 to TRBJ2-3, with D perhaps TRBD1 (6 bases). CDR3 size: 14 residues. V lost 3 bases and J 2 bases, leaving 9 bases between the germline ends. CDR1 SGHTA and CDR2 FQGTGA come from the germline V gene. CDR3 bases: TGTGCCAGCAGCTTGGGACACCACACAGATACGCAGTATTTT. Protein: CASSLGHHTDTQYF.

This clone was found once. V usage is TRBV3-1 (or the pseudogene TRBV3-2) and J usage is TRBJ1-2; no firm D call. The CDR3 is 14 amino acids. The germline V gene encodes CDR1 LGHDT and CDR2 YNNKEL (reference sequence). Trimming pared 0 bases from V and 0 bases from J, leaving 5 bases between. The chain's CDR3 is CASSQEAANYGYTF. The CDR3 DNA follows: TGTGCCAGCAGCCAAGAGGCCGCTAACTATGGCTACACCTTC.